The clone carrying this TCR beta chain was observed at least ten times. Its antigen is undetermined. These data are taken from a study of Graves' ophthalmopathy and Graves' hyperthyroidism. Regarding the study as a whole: Most thyroid clonotypes with frequency above 0.001 were detected in blood too.

For repertoire sequencing, the TCR beta CDR3 regions were amplified from RNA transcripts. In the first round, RT-PCR was carried out with HTBI primers, and a multiplex PCR formed the second round. One entry per CDR3 protein, called by TCRdb with MiXCR from the multiplex PCR reads. This table holds roughly 380,000 distinct CDR3 sequences, about 16% found once. The CDR3 has 14 amino acids. V shed 6 bases and J 4 bases; nucleotides not matched to a gene: 8. The rearrangement joins TRBV12-3 or TRBV12-4 to TRBJ1-1, with 7 bases fitting TRBD1. Sequenced: peripheral blood. This receptor was taken from a woman aged 18-29 years with stable Graves' hyperthyroidism. As DNA, the CDR3 is TGTGCCAGCAGACCGACAGGGTGGGGCACTGAAGCTTTCTTT. Translating gives CASRPTGWGTEAFF.